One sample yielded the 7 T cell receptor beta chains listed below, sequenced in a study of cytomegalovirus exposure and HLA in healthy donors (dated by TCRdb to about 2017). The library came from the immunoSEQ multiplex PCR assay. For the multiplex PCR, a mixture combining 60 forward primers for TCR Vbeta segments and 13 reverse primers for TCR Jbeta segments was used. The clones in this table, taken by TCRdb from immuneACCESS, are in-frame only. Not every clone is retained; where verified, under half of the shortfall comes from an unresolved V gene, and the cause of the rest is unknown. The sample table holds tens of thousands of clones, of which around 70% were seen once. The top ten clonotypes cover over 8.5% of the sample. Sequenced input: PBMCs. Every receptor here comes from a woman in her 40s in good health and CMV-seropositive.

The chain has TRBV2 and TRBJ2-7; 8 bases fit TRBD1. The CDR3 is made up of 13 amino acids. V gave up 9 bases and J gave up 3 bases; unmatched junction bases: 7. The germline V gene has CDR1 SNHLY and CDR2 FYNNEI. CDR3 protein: CASQRTGLYEQYF. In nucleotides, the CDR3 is TGTGCCAGTCAGCGGACAGGGCTCTACGAGCAGTACTTC. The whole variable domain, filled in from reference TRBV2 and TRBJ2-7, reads EPEVTQTPSHQVTQMGQEVILRCVPISNHLYFYWYRQILGQKVEFLVSFYNNEISEKSEIFDDQFSVERPDGSNFTLKIRSTKLEDSAMYFCASQRTGLYEQYFGPGTRLTVT.

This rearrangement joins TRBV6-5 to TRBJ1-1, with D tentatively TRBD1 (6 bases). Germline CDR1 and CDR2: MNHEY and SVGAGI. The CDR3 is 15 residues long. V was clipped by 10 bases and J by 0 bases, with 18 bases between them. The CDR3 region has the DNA TGTGCCACAGTTAGGGGGTTGGGAATGAACACTGAAGCTTTCTTT. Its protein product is CATVRGLGMNTEAFF.

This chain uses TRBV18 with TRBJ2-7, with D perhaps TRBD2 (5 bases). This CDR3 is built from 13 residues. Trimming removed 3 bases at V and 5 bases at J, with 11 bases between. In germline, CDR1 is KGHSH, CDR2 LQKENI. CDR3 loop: CASSPWEKDEQYF. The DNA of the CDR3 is TGTGCCAGCTCACCTTGGGAGAAGGACGAGCAGTACTTC. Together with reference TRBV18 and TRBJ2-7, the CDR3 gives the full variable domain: NAGVMQNPRHLVRRRGQEARLRCSPMKGHSHVYWYRQLPEEGLKFMVYLQKENIIDESGMPKERFSAEFPKEGPSILRIQQVVRGDSAAYFCASSPWEKDEQYFGPGTRLTVT.

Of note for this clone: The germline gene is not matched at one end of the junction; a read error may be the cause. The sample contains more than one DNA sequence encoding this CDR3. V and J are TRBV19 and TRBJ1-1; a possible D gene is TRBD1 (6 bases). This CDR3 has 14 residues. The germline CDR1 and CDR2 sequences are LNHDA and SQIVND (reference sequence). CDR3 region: CASRLGASNAEAFF. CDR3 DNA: TGTGCCAGTAGGTTGGGGGCTTCGAACGCTGAGGCTTTCTTT.

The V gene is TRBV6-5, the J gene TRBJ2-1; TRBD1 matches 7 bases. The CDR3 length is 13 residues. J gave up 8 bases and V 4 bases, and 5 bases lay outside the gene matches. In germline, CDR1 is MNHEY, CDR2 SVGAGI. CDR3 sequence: CASSSRGPDEQFF. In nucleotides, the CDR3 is TGTGCCAGCAGTTCTAGGGGGCCCGATGAGCAGTTCTTC.

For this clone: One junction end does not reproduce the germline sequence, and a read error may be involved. Here the CDR3 DNA reads TGTGCCAGCAGTTTTTTCAAGACCGGCGCGGGCTTCACCTTC. Residues: CASSFFKTGAGFTF. The gene calls are TRBV28 and TRBJ1-2; D call uncertain. This CDR3 has 14 amino acids. Germline assignment: CDR1 MDHEN and CDR2 SYDVKM.

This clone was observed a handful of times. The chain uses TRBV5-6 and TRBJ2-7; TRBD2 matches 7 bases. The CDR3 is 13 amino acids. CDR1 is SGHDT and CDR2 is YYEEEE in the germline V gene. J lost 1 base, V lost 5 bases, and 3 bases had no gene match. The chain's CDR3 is CASRGGISYEQYF. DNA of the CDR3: TGTGCCAGCAGGGGGGGGATTTCCTACGAGCAGTACTTC.